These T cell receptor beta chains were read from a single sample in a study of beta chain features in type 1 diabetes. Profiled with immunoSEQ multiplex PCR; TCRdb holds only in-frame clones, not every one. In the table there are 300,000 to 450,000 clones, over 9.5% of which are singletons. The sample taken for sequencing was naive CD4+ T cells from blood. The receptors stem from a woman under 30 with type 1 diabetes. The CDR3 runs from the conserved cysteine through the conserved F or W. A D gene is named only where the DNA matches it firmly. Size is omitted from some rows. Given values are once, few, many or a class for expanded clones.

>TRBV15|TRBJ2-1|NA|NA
TGTGCCACCAGCAGTCCCCATAATGAGCAGTTCTTC
CATSSPHNEQFF
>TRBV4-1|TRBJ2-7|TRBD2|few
TGCGCCAGCAGCCAACTAGCGGGAGTCCCCTCCTACGAGCAGTACTTC
CASSQLAGVPSYEQYF
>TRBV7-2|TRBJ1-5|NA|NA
TGTGCCAGCAGCTTCCAGTCGGTAGCCAATCAGCCCCAGCATTTT
CASSFQSVANQPQHF
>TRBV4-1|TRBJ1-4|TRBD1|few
TGCGCCAGCAGCCAAGGCGTGGCGGGACAGTTTAATGAAAAACTGTTTTTT
CASSQGVAGQFNEKLFF
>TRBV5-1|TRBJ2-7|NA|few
TGCGCCAGCAGCCGGGACAACTACGAGCAGTACTTC
CASSRDNYEQYF
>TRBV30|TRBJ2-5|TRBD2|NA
TGTGCCTGGAACCGCGGGAGGGCCGAAGAGACCCAGTACTTC
CAWNRGRAEETQYF
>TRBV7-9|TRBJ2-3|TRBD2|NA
TGTGCCAGCAGCCTTGGACTAGCGGACACAGATACGCAGTATTTT
CASSLGLADTDTQYF
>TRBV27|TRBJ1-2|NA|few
TGTGCCAGCAGTTTAAACGGCTATGGCTACACCTTC
CASSLNGYGYTF
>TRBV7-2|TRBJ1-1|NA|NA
TGTGCCAGCAGCCCATCACAGGGTATGAACACTGAAGCTTTCTTT
CASSPSQGMNTEAFF
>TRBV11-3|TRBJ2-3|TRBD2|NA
TGTGCCAGCAGCTTACTCGGCGGGAGTTGGACAGATACGCAGTATTTT
CASSLLGGSWTDTQYF
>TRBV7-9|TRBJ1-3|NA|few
TGTGCCAGCAGCTGGGGGCAGCTCCGTGGAAACACCATATATTTT
CASSWGQLRGNTIYF
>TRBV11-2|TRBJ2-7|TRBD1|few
TGTGCCAGCAGCAGCACCGGATGGACAGGGAAAGAATCCTACGAGCAGTACTTC
CASSSTGWTGKESYEQYF
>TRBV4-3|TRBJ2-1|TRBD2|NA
TGCGCCAGCAGCCAAGTAGTTGTAGCGGGGGTTAATGAGCAGTTCTTC
CASSQVVVAGVNEQFF
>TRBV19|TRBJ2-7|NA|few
TGTGCCAGTGGGAGCGCTCCCCGGGCCGAGCAGTACTTC
CASGSAPRAEQYF